This record covers a single TCR beta chain. This specimen comes from a study of CD8 T cells in Susac syndrome. RNA, at roughly 0.45 to 1 ug, was reverse transcribed with random hexamers. One entry per CDR3 protein results from TCRdb running MiXCR on the immunoSEQ multiplex PCR reads. This sample yields approximately 220,000 distinct CDR3 sequences, of which 85% to 95% are seen a single time; about 0.08% belongs to the top ten. The CDR3 has 14 amino acids. V gave up 5 bases and J gave up 7 bases, with 15 bases separating them. The germline CDR1 and CDR2 sequences are SEHNR and FQNEAQ (reference sequence).

The source of this sequence is a human donor with multiple sclerosis. The chain is built from TRBV7-9 and TRBJ1-5, with no clear D. The specimen was CD4+ T cells from PBMCs. CDR3 bases: TGTGCCAGCAGCCCAGAGGCCGGGGAGCAGCCCCAGCATTTT. This encodes CASSPEAGEQPQHF.